The rows below give T cell receptor beta chains drawn from one sample of a study of cytomegalovirus exposure and HLA in healthy donors. Generated by immunoSEQ multiplex PCR, the TCRdb table keeps only in-frame clones and is missing some. This table holds under 150,000 clones, 82% found once. Source material: PBMCs. All receptors come from a young woman in good health and CMV-seronegative. Both conserved end residues are part of each CDR3. D genes are given only for firm matches. Some rows have no size entry. The others give once, few or many, or a class for an expanded clone.

size	J	D	V	DNA	CDR3
-	TRBJ1-6	TRBD1	TRBV4-2	TGTGCCAGCAGCCTCCAGGGACAGGGAGGTTCACCCCTCCACTTT	CASSLQGQGGSPLHF
-	TRBJ2-5	-	TRBV18	TGTGCCAGCTCACCACCGGCATCCCCCCAAGAGACCCAGTACTTC	CASSPPASPQETQYF
-	TRBJ1-6	TRBD1	TRBV2	TGTGCCAGCACCAGGGACAGGGCGGATAATTCACCCCTCCACTTT	CASTRDRADNSPLHF
-	TRBJ1-5	-	TRBV6-5	TGTGCCAGCAGTCAGGGGTATAGCAATCAGCCCCAGCATTTT	CASSQGYSNQPQHF
-	TRBJ2-7	-	TRBV2	TGTGCCAGCAATCGGAGGCACTCCTACGAGCAGTACTTC	CASNRRHSYEQYF
-	TRBJ2-3	TRBD1	TRBV27	TGTGCCAGCAGGGGACAGAGCCGCGCAGATACGCAGTATTTT	CASRGQSRADTQYF
-	TRBJ1-2	-	TRBV6-5	TGTGCCAGCAGTTCCGTACAACCGTTCTATGGCTACACCTTC	CASSSVQPFYGYTF
-	TRBJ2-6	TRBD1	TRBV5-1	TGCGCCAGCAGCTTGCCTCAACCGGGACAGGGGGCCTCTGGGGCCAACGTCCTGACTTTC	CASSLPQPGQGASGANVLTF
-	TRBJ2-6	TRBD1	TRBV5-1	TGCGCCAGCAGCTGGGCAGGGGGTGGTGGGGCCAACGTCCTGACTTTC	CASSWAGGGGANVLTF
few	TRBJ2-3	-	TRBV6-4	TGTGCCAGCAGTGACTCCGGGACTAGCACAGATACGCAGTATTTT	CASSDSGTSTDTQYF
-	TRBJ1-6	-	TRBV30	TGTGCCTGGACCCCAAGCACGTATAATTCACCCCTCCACTTT	CAWTPSTYNSPLHF
-	TRBJ1-1	-	TRBV7-9	TGTGCCAGCAGCTTAGTCGGGAGCAGGGTGGGGACTGAAGCTTTCTTT	CASSLVGSRVGTEAFF
-	TRBJ2-3	TRBD1	TRBV5-1	TGCGCCAGCAGGCCAGGGGGTGATACAGATACGCAGTATTTT	CASRPGGDTDTQYF
once	TRBJ1-2	TRBD1	TRBV11-2	TGTGCCAGCAGCCCGGGGACAGGGAACTATGGCTACACCTTC	CASSPGTGNYGYTF
-	TRBJ1-2	TRBD1	TRBV6-1	TGTGCCAGCAGTGAAGCCAGGCCGGACAGGGCCTATGGCTACACCTTC	CASSEARPDRAYGYTF
-	TRBJ2-2	-	TRBV30	TGTGCCTGGAGAACTGGAGGGACTGGCGGGGAGCTGTTTTTT	CAWRTGGTGGELFF
-	TRBJ1-2	-	TRBV6-5	TGTGCCAGCAGTCTTCCAGGGGCTGGAGGCTACACCTTC	CASSLPGAGGYTF
-	TRBJ2-7	-	TRBV25-1	TGTGCCAGCAGTGAAGCCGGGACTGTCTCCTACGAGCAGTACTTC	CASSEAGTVSYEQYF
once	TRBJ1-1	-	TRBV27	TGTGCCAGCAGCTGGGGGGGGGCACGGACTGAAGCTTTCTTT	CASSWGGARTEAFF
-	TRBJ1-2	-	TRBV7-2	TGTGCCAGCAGCTTAGCCTCGAACTATGGCTACACCTTC	CASSLASNYGYTF
-	TRBJ2-5	TRBD1	TRBV14	TGTGCCAGCAGCCAAGGAGGTGGGCGTTCGGACAGGTACCAAGAGACCCAGTACTTC	CASSQGGGRSDRYQETQYF
few	TRBJ1-1	TRBD1	TRBV5-1	TGCGCCAGCAGCTTGGACGAGGCAGGGGGCTGGGGCACTGAAGCTTTCTTT	CASSLDEAGGWGTEAFF
-	TRBJ2-1	-	TRBV5-1	TGCGCCAGCAGCTTGACGGGAAACAATGAGCAGTTCTTC	CASSLTGNNEQFF
-	TRBJ1-3	-	TRBV7-9	TGTGCCAGCAGCCGGACAGTTGCTGGAAACACCATATATTTT	CASSRTVAGNTIYF
-	TRBJ1-2	-	TRBV28	TGTGCCAGCAGCGGACAGTATGGCTACACCTTC	CASSGQYGYTF
once	TRBJ2-3	TRBD1	TRBV6-5	TGTGCCAGCATGAGGGACAGGGGAATAGATACGCAGTATTTT	CASMRDRGIDTQYF
few	TRBJ1-3	TRBD1	TRBV11-2	TGTGCCAGCAGCCTCCGGGACAGGGCTGGAAACACCATATATTTT	CASSLRDRAGNTIYF
-	TRBJ2-1	-	TRBV28	TGTGCCAGCAGGGCGGGGGCATGGAATGAGCAGTTCTTC	CASRAGAWNEQFF
-	TRBJ2-6	-	TRBV25-1	TGTGCCAGCAGTACTCACTCCTCTGGGGCCAACGTCCTGACTTTC	CASSTHSSGANVLTF
-	TRBJ1-2	-	TRBV28	TGTGCCGCTCAGGGGACTAACTATGGCTACACCTTC	CAAQGTNYGYTF
-	TRBJ2-3	-	TRBV14	TGTGCCAGCAGCCAAGTCTGGGGCATGCAGACGAATACGCAGTATTTT	CASSQVWGMQTNTQYF
-	TRBJ2-5	-	TRBV18	TGTGCCAGCGGGAGTTCGGAAGGAGAGACCCAGTACTTC	CASGSSEGETQYF
-	TRBJ1-2	-	TRBV29-1	TGCAGCGTTGAAGGGCAGGTGTATGGCTACACCTTC	CSVEGQVYGYTF
-	TRBJ1-2	TRBD1	TRBV13	TGTGCCAGCAGCTTGGACAGGACCTATTCGGGCTACACCTTC	CASSLDRTYSGYTF
-	TRBJ2-7	TRBD1	TRBV11-2	TGTGCCAGCAGATCTACAGGGGGCAACGAGCAGTACTTC	CASRSTGGNEQYF
once	TRBJ2-3	TRBD2	TRBV28	TGTGCCAGCAGTCTAGCGGGAGTGGGCACAGATACGCAGTATTTT	CASSLAGVGTDTQYF
-	TRBJ2-2	TRBD1	TRBV5-1	TGCGCCAGCACGGGACAGGGGACCGGGGAGCTGTTTTTT	CASTGQGTGELFF
-	TRBJ1-2	-	TRBV6-4	TGTGCCAGCAGTGCAGACAGGACCAACTATGGCTACACCTTC	CASSADRTNYGYTF
-	TRBJ1-4	-	TRBV29-1	TGCAGCGTCGGAGCGACAGGCGGTAATGAAAAACTGTTTTTT	CSVGATGGNEKLFF
-	TRBJ2-2	-	TRBV27	TGTGCCAGCAGTTTATCGATGACTAGATTGGCCGGGGAGCTGTTTTTT	CASSLSMTRLAGELFF
-	TRBJ1-2	TRBD1	TRBV29-1	TGCAGCGTTGAAGATTCCGACAGGGACTATGGCTACACCTTC	CSVEDSDRDYGYTF
-	TRBJ2-1	TRBD1	TRBV7-2	TGTGCCAGCAGCTTATTCGGGGACAGGGAGTCTGAGCAGTTCTTC	CASSLFGDRESEQFF
-	TRBJ1-1	TRBD1	TRBV7-8	TGTGCCAGCAGCTTAGGGGGACAGCAGAACACTGAAGCTTTCTTT	CASSLGGQQNTEAFF
-	TRBJ2-3	TRBD2	TRBV6-6	TGTGCCAGCAGTCGGGGACTAGCGGGAGGCCCAGATACGCAGTATTTT	CASSRGLAGGPDTQYF
-	TRBJ1-1	-	TRBV28	TGTGCCAGCAGTTTAGACATGCTGAACACTGAAGCTTTCTTT	CASSLDMLNTEAFF
-	TRBJ2-7	-	TRBV13	TGTGCCAGCAGCTTAGAGGGTTGGGGGGTAGCGGCCTACGAGCAGTACTTC	CASSLEGWGVAAYEQYF
-	TRBJ2-1	TRBD1	TRBV6-4	TGTGCCAGCAGTGACCAACCCGGACAGGGGGCGAATGAGCAGTTCTTC	CASSDQPGQGANEQFF
-	TRBJ2-3	TRBD2	TRBV27	TGTGCCAGCAGTTTGGGGCGGGGGGGTCCAAATACGCAGTATTTT	CASSLGRGGPNTQYF
few	TRBJ1-5	TRBD1	TRBV28	TGTGCCAGCAGTCCAGGGGGCAGGAGCAATCAGCCCCAGCATTTT	CASSPGGRSNQPQHF
-	TRBJ2-7	-	TRBV27	TGTGCCAGCAGCTCCGGGACACCCTGGAACGAGCAGTACTTC	CASSSGTPWNEQYF